This passage covers 27 T cell receptor beta chains from one sample sequenced in a study of identical twins. TCRdb fed the 5' RACE reads into MiXCR, producing one record per CDR3 protein. The sample records under 1 million distinct CDR3 sequences, around 12% being singletons. These data also formed part of another study, on yellow fever vaccine responses in identical twins.

What was sequenced was PBMCs. Receptors originate from a woman aged 18-29 years in good health.

The gene calls are TRBV9 and TRBJ2-1; possible D gene TRBD2, 5 bases. Germline lookup yields CDR1 SGDLS and CDR2 YYNGEE. Trimming took off 4 bases at V and 0 bases at J, with 17 bases between the two ends. CDR3 length: 17 residues. CDR3 nucleotides: TGTGCCAGCAGCATAAATGAGAGGGTCGGCTCCTACAATGAGCAGTTCTTC. This translates into CASSINERVGSYNEQFF.

Many counts were recorded for this clonotype. This chain joins TRBV24-1 and TRBJ2-2; no firm D call. This CDR3 comprises 12 residues. Germline CDR1 and CDR2: KGHDR and SFDVKD. Trimming pared 7 bases from V and 1 base from J, leaving 3 bases between. In DNA, the CDR3 is TGTGCCACCAGCCTGAACACCGGGGAGCTGTTTTTT. This encodes CATSLNTGELFF.

The chain links TRBV4-1 to TRBJ2-3, with TRBD2 identical over 9 bases. Germline CDR1 and CDR2: MGHRA and YSYEKL. The CDR3 runs to 16 residues. V was pared by 0 bases and J by 2 bases, with 3 bases of the junction left unmatched. CDR3 amino acids: CASSQEGLADTDTQYF. The CDR3 DNA reads as TGCGCCAGCAGCCAAGAGGGACTAGCCGACACAGATACGCAGTATTTT.

The V gene is TRBV25-1, the J gene TRBJ2-3; D unclear. Germline V gene data show CDR1 as MGHDK and CDR2 as SYGVNS. The CDR3 is 14 residues long. The V and J ends lost 4 bases and 4 bases respectively, with 12 bases between them. DNA of the CDR3: TGTGCCAGCAGTGGACGACACGACTCAGATACGCAGTATTTT. This codes for CASSGRHDSDTQYF. Looking up the rest from reference TRBV25-1 and TRBJ2-3 gives the full variable domain: EADIYQTPRYLVIGTGKKITLECSQTMGHDKMYWYQQDPGMELHLIHYSYGVNSTEKGDLSSESTVSRIRTEHFPLTLESARPSHTSQYLCASSGRHDSDTQYFGPGTRLTVL.

This clonotype has at least ten counts. The chain couples TRBV4-1 to TRBJ2-1, with no clear D. The germline V and J ends were trimmed by 4 bases and 9 bases, with 7 bases remaining between them. Germline V gene sequence: CDR1 MGHRA, CDR2 YSYEKL. CDR3 length: 11 amino acids. CDR3 residues: CASSLLGEQFF. The CDR3 DNA sequence: TGCGCCAGCAGCCTCCTAGGTGAGCAGTTCTTC.

This clonotype was recorded at least ten times. This rearrangement joins TRBV9 to TRBJ2-1, with D maybe TRBD2 (5 bases). The CDR3 covers 15 residues. The germline V gene encodes CDR1 SGDLS and CDR2 YYNGEE. The ends were cut back, 5 bases at V and 0 bases at J, with 12 bases in the middle. CDR3 region: CASSESGSSYNEQFF. CDR3 DNA sequence: TGTGCCAGCAGTGAGAGCGGTAGCTCCTACAATGAGCAGTTCTTC.

This clonotype was counted ten times or more. The V gene is TRBV5-5, the J gene TRBJ2-1, with 8 bases fitting TRBD2. Germline V gene data show CDR1 as SGHKS and CDR2 as YYEKEE (reference sequence). The junction had 14 bases not matched to a gene; V was cut back by 7 bases and J by 14 bases. CDR3 length: 13 amino acids. The CDR3 loop is CASGDSYREGEFF. CDR3 sequence (DNA): TGTGCCAGCGGAGATTCCTACCGGGAGGGGGAGTTCTTC.

The table lists this clonotype with a few counts. The chain employs TRBV28 and TRBJ2-7; 7 bases agree with TRBD2. V shed 4 bases and J 3 bases; nucleotides not matched to a gene: 15. Germline CDR1 is MDHEN and CDR2 is SYDVKM. This CDR3 region has 17 residues. Here the CDR3 reads CASSSPFEAGNLYEQYF. The DNA for the CDR3 is TGTGCCAGCAGTTCCCCTTTTGAAGCGGGAAACCTCTACGAGCAGTACTTC.

This clonotype has more than one count but fewer than ten. The chain combines TRBV15 with TRBJ2-7; possibly TRBD1 or TRBD2 for D (6 bases each). This CDR3 is 13 amino acids long. From germline, CDR1 is LNHNV and CDR2 YYDKDF (reference sequence). V was pared by 4 bases and J by 4 bases, with 11 bases between. The CDR3 loop reads CATSTRGGYEQYF. As DNA, the CDR3 is TGTGCCACCAGCACAAGAGGGGGGTACGAGCAGTACTTC.

This chain connects TRBV7-9 to TRBJ2-1, with 14 nucleotides matching TRBD2. Germline V gives CDR1 SEHNR, CDR2 FQNEAQ (reference sequence). The CDR3 runs 15 residues. V dropped 5 bases and J dropped 8; count of bases not matched to a gene: 5. The CDR3 is CASSTGTSGSDEQFF. CDR3 nucleotides: TGTGCCAGCAGCACCGGGACTAGCGGGAGTGATGAGCAGTTCTTC.

The chain is built from TRBV11-2 and TRBJ2-3, with TRBD2 identical over 10 bases. Losses at the gene ends were 5 bases for V and 5 bases for J; bases not matched to a gene: 10. The CDR3 totals 16 residues. In germline, CDR1 is SGHAT, CDR2 FQNNGV. The CDR3 protein is CASSGIAGGGLDTQYF. The DNA of the CDR3 is TGTGCCAGCAGCGGGATAGCGGGGGGAGGGTTAGATACGCAGTATTTT.

This clonotype was recorded many times. V gene TRBV11-2 combines with J gene TRBJ2-7; TRBD1 matches at 8 bases. The CDR3 runs 14 residues. Germline assignment: CDR1 SGHAT and CDR2 FQNNGV. V trimming: 4 bases; J trimming: 4 bases; junction bases outside the gene matches: 6. CDR3 nucleotides: TGTGCCAGCAGCTATGGACAGGGTTTATACGAGCAGTACGTC. It codes for CASSYGQGLYEQYV.

This clonotype was seen more than once but under ten times. The chain links TRBV3-1 to TRBJ1-2; D remains ambiguous. The V and J ends lost 0 bases and 5 bases respectively, with 19 bases between them. CDR1 is LGHDT and CDR2 is YNNKEL in the germline V gene (reference sequence). This CDR3 contains 17 residues. The chain's CDR3 is CASSQDIPRSRRYGYTF. The CDR3 DNA is TGTGCCAGCAGCCAAGATATTCCCCGGAGCCGGAGATATGGCTACACCTTC.

The V and J genes are TRBV7-2 and TRBJ1-2, with TRBD1 matching 8 bases. The CDR3 is made up of 17 amino acids. Germline CDR1 reads SGHTA; CDR2 reads FQGNSA. The ends lost 5 bases at V and 1 base at J; junction bases unmatched: 12. CDR3 nucleotide sequence: TGTGCCAGCAGCAGGGACAGGACCTCGGGACTTAACTATGGCTACACCTTC. Protein sequence: CASSRDRTSGLNYGYTF.

The rearrangement uses TRBV4-1 and TRBJ2-4, with D unresolved. Germline V CDR1 and CDR2: MGHRA, YSYEKL. The V end lost 1 base, the J end lost 4 bases, and 11 bases lay between the germline ends. The CDR3 is made up of 15 amino acids. The CDR3 DNA reads TGCGCCAGCAGCCAAGTTAGTGACCCAAAAAACATTCAGTACTTC. Translation: CASSQVSDPKNIQYF.

This clonotype has at least ten counts. The V gene is TRBV6-1, the J gene TRBJ1-2, with D possibly matching TRBD1 (5 bases). V was cut by 5 bases and J by 3 bases, with 16 bases left in between. Germline V gene lookup returns CDR1 MNHNS and CDR2 SASEGT. This CDR3 spans 15 amino acids. The CDR3 DNA is TGTGCCAGCAGTCCCTCTTATGCGGGACACTATGGCTACACCTTC. It translates to CASSPSYAGHYGYTF.

This clonotype was recorded at least ten times. This chain uses TRBV13 with TRBJ1-2; the D gene is possibly TRBD1 (5 bases). Germline values: CDR1 PRHDT, CDR2 FYEKMQ (reference sequence). V dropped 3 bases and J dropped 2 bases, with 10 bases sitting between them. There are 14 residues in the CDR3. The CDR3 region is CASSLTETNYGYTF. The CDR3 bases are TGTGCCAGCAGCTTGACAGAAACCAACTATGGCTACACCTTC.

The J gene is TRBJ1-6, the V gene TRBV5-8; TRBD1 might be the D (6 bases). The CDR3 covers 15 residues. V lost 5 bases to trimming and J lost 5 bases, with 14 bases between them. Germline loops: CDR1 SGHTS, CDR2 YDEGEE. This CDR3 is CASRIRDTNNSPLHF. CDR3 in DNA: TGTGCCAGCAGGATCCGGGACACCAATAATTCACCCCTCCACTTT.

This chain uses TRBV18 with TRBJ2-1; the D gene is possibly TRBD1 (5 bases). The CDR3 covers 15 residues. The V end lost 0 bases, the J end lost 9 bases, and 15 bases lay between the germline ends. The germline V gene encodes CDR1 KGHSH and CDR2 LQKENI. Written as DNA, the CDR3 is TGTGCCAGCTCACCACCGGTAGGGGCGGAACGTGAGCAGTTCTTC. Amino acid sequence: CASSPPVGAEREQFF.

The J gene is TRBJ2-1, the V gene TRBV4-2; TRBD2 aligns across 11 bases. Trimming at V came to 4 bases and at J to 5 bases, leaving 7 bases not matched to a gene. The CDR3 totals 16 residues. Germline CDR1 and CDR2: LGHNA and YNFKEQ. CDR3 sequence: CASSLSIAGGNNEQFF. The CDR3 DNA reads TGTGCCAGCAGCCTCTCAATAGCGGGAGGGAACAATGAGCAGTTCTTC.

The V and J genes are TRBV24-1 and TRBJ2-3; D gene ambiguous. V dropped 4 bases and J dropped 0 bases, with 7 bases sitting between them. This CDR3 contains 14 residues. The germline V gene has CDR1 KGHDR and CDR2 SFDVKD. Written as DNA, the CDR3 is TGTGCCACCAGTGAAATTGGGAGCACAGATACGCAGTATTTT. Protein sequence: CATSEIGSTDTQYF.

This clonotype was seen more than once but under ten times. CDR3 DNA sequence: TGTGCTAGTGTTATCACAGATACGCAGTATTTT. Amino acid sequence: CASVITDTQYF. The chain combines TRBV12-5 with TRBJ2-3; D remains unclear. The ends were cut back, 7 bases at V and 2 bases at J, with 4 bases in the middle. The germline gives CDR1 LGHNT, CDR2 FRNRAP. The CDR3 sequence is 11 residues long.

The V call is TRBV28, the J call TRBJ1-6; no definite D call. V was cut by 10 bases and J by 7 bases, with 11 bases left in between. The CDR3 spans 12 residues. Germline loops: CDR1 MDHEN, CDR2 SYDVKM. The CDR3 loop reads CATLSRNSPLHF. The CDR3 region has the DNA TGTGCCACCTTATCCCGAAATTCACCCCTCCACTTT.

This clonotype was seen many times. The chain has TRBV10-3 and TRBJ2-5; 10 bases map to TRBD2. Germline V gene lookup returns CDR1 ENHRY and CDR2 SYGVKD. The V gene end was trimmed by 4 bases and the J gene end by 1 base; junction bases not matched to a gene: 0. This CDR3 comprises 14 residues. This CDR3 reads CAISASGGQETQYF. The CDR3 DNA reads as TGTGCCATCAGTGCTAGCGGGGGCCAAGAGACCCAGTACTTC.

There are a few counts of this clonotype. The chain has TRBV6-4 and TRBJ2-7, with 9 bases lining up with TRBD1. V shed 6 bases and J 3 bases; nucleotides not matched to a gene: 27. Germline CDR1 is MRHNA and CDR2 is SNTAGT. The CDR3 is made up of 21 amino acids. CDR3 DNA sequence: TGTGCCAGCAGGGACCCCCCTAGGTCCGGGACAGGGTGGTCTTATCGCTACGAGCAGTACTTC. The encoded protein is CASRDPPRSGTGWSYRYEQYF.

J is TRBJ1-5 and V is TRBV21-1. TRBV21-1 is a pseudogene. This CDR3 has 18 residues. The CDR3 spells CASSKGRGGGYSNQPQHF. The CDR3, as DNA: TGTGCCAGCAGCAAGGGGCGGGGAGGGGGTTATAGCAATCAGCCCCAGCATTTT.

The chain uses TRBV10-2 and TRBJ2-2; D is undetermined. The CDR3 is 15 residues long. Germline CDR1 reads WSHSY; CDR2 reads SAAADI. Trimming cost V 3 bases and J 2 bases, with 10 bases left between them. Here the CDR3 DNA reads TGCGCCAGCAGTGAACCGACACACAACACCGGGGAGCTGTTTTTT. This gives the protein CASSEPTHNTGELFF.